This T cell receptor beta chain was profiled in a study of T cell responses to AZD1222 COVID-19 vaccine. The germline CDR1 and CDR2 sequences are MDHEN and SYDVKM. V lost 6 bases and J lost 5; bases outside the gene matches: 3. The CDR3 is made up of 13 amino acids. Data came from immunoSEQ multiplex PCR; TCRdb stores just in-frame clones and leaves some out. The table has 110,000 to 150,000 clones, approximately 90% seen once. The specimen comprised peripheral blood, sampled on day 0 of AZD1222 vaccination. The chain couples TRBV28 to TRBJ2-4; 8 bases are a match to TRBD1. The source is an adult in good health. The CDR3 nucleotides read TGTGCCAGCAGGGGACAGGTTCAAAACATTCAGTACTTC. It codes for CASRGQVQNIQYF.